This record looks at one TCR beta chain sequence and its context. The specificity of this receptor is unknown. There are no base qualities to consult, and no much larger clone falls within one base. This specimen belongs to a study of post-analysis software for immune sequencing data (dated by TCRdb to the mid-2010s). Notes on the research overall: The recorded disease courses included relapsing-remitting, secondary progressive and progressive-relapsing multiple sclerosis, and some patients had no subtype annotation. The multiple sclerosis patient repertoires were compared with 11 previously published healthy control repertoires from donors aged about 6 to 26 years. A subset of samples was prepared in parallel using single-end sample barcoding, then pooled and co-amplified after Illumina adapter ligation. Points the paper makes about the study in general: The control group was slightly older than the multiple sclerosis patient group. Strong co-clustering of samples prepared in the same batch was shown by direct clustering with F measure, prompting a batch-effect correction. Normalized Chao1 diversity was significantly lower in multiple sclerosis patients than controls, suggesting substantial peripheral T-cell clonal expansion.

To demonstrate the VDJtools post-analysis software, TCR beta repertoires were profiled from the peripheral blood of about 13 young patients with multiple sclerosis. The multiple sclerosis patients were children and adolescents ranging in age from roughly 6 to 15 years. Library generation was performed with PCR. TCRdb names Illumina HiSeq 2500 as the instrument used. To reduce PCR and sequencing biases, unique molecular identifiers were built into the TCR beta cDNA libraries. Per 1 to 10 million input T cells, some 500,000 cDNA molecules were obtained, such that each molecule approximated one T cell. The patient libraries were prepared and sequenced using the same protocol as the earlier healthy control dataset. Within a given batch, samples were prepared together, multiplexed and sequenced on the same HiSeq lane. Turning to the authors' computational methods: MIGEC was used to process the raw barcoded reads, and molecular identifier groups with only a single read were discarded before consensus assembly and CDR3 extraction. Clonotype tables were post-analysed with VDJtools, normalizing diversity by down-sampling all datasets to the smallest sample size. Repertoire overlap clustering matched CDR3 amino acid but not nucleotide sequences to correct batch-related cross-sample contamination. TCRdb passed the public sequencing reads through fastp at Q25 and MiXCR, retaining productive beta sequences. Each record represents a unique CDR3 protein, reported with the most common genes and DNA among its rows. What appears here as the V and J calls and clone size reflects TCRdb's work, not the paper's. This sample comprises approximately 440,000 distinct CDR3 sequences, 40% to 55% of them detected only once. The ten largest clones add up to 9.5% to 13% of the sample.

The sequenced material came from blood. The origin of this receptor is a girl aged 10-17 years with multiple sclerosis.

The CDR3 sequence is CASSFQLAGGRANSYNEQFF. The base sequence is TGCGCCAGCAGCTTCCAATTAGCTGGAGGGAGGGCAAACTCCTACAATGAGCAGTTCTTC. The sequence links TRBV5-1 to TRBJ2-1; 7 central bases correspond to TRBD2. Compared with germline, V lacks 2 bases and J lacks 0 bases; bases without a gene match: 17. From cysteine to phenylalanine, the CDR3 is 20 amino acids long. This entry keeps only the CDR3 DNA: 60 bases, framed from base 1. CDR1 is given as SGHRS and CDR2 as YFSETQ, both from the germline V gene.